Here is one T cell receptor (beta chain) with its context. Its antigen is as yet unknown. What was amplified from RNA transcripts were TCR beta CDR3 regions. Carried out on the TCR CDR3, a first-round RT-PCR used the HTBI primer set. TCRdb itself ran the multiplex PCR reads through MiXCR, one entry per CDR3 protein. Of around 540,000 distinct CDR3 sequences listed, about 43% were seen once; the top ten hold about 8.2%. Patients having uncontrolled infection, another autoimmune disease, pregnancy or lactation were not included. This specimen belongs to a study of T cells in Graves' hyperthyroidism and ophthalmopathy. General study results and limits: In blood, most of the thyroid clonotypes expanded above 0.001 were also present. Patients with ophthalmopathy were separated from those with stable hyperthyroidism by a 13 V-J model.

Looked up from germline, CDR1 is LNHNV and CDR2 is YYDKDF (reference sequence). The CDR3 contains 16 residues. Deletions cut 3 bases from V and 5 bases from J, with 17 bases between. The chain combines TRBV15 with TRBJ1-5; perhaps TRBD1 as D (5 bases). The sample taken for sequencing was peripheral blood or thyroid tissue (not recorded which). This sequence originates from a woman aged 18-35 years with Graves' hyperthyroidism. The chain's CDR3 is CATSRASRGSYQPQHF. The CDR3 coding sequence is TGTGCCACCAGCAGGGCCTCCCGGGGGAGCTATCAGCCCCAGCATTTT.